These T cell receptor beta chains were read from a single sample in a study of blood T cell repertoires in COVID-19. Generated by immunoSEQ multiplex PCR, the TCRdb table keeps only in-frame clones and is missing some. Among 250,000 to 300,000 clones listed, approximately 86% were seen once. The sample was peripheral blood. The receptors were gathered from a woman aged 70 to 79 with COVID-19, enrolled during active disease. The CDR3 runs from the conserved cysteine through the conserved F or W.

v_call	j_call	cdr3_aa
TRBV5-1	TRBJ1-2	CASSSGGPMSGYTF
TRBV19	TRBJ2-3	CASSIDLSSGRLMNTQYF
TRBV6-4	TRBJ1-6	CASSARDRDSPLHF
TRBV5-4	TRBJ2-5	CASRAGGFQETQYF
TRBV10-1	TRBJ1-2	CASSKQGGYTF
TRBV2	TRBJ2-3	CASSLAGGSTDTQYF
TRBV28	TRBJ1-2	CASSPPNAGTGRDGYTF
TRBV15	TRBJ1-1	CATSRGRGLYTEAFF
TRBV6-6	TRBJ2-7	CASIETGIYEQYF
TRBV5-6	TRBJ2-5	CASTTAGQETQYF
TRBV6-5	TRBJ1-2	CASSYSTGGVLVGYTF
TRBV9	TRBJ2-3	CASSVAGITDTQYF
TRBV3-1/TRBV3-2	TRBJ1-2	CASSPTGKNANYGYTF
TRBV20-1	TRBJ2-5	CSASGLQETQYF
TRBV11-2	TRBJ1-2	CASSHHGQGTGGYTF
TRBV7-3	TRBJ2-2	CASSLRRTGAREGGELFF
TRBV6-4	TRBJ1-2	CASTFTGEGYTF
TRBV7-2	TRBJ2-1	CASSINSGGEQFF
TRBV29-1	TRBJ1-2	CSVEDTQGASGYTF
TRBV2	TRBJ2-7	CASSDRGPEQYF
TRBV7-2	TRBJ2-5	CASSPQRTSGGQETQYF
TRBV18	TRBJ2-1	CASSPRQGGSSNEQFF
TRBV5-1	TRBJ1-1	CASSFQGENTEAFF
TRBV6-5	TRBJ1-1	CASSRQTNTEAFF
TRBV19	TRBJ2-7	CASSHRFGDRNVYEQYF
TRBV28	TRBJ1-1	CASSLVGAVTEAFF
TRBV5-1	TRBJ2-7	CASSDEWTGENEQYF
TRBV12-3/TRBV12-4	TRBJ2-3	CASSLARGTQYF
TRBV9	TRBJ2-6	CASSPGTGGSSGANVLTF
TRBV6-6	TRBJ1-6	CASSTGTLHSPLHF
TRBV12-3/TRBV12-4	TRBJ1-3	CASSSLDF
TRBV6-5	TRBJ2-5	CASRSGVGQETQYF
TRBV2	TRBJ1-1	CAGGEQNTEAFF
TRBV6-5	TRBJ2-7	CASSYRRQGAEQYF
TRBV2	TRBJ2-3	CASSPRSGGTDTQYF
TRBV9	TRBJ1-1	CASSVEGTGEAFF
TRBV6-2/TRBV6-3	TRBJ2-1	CASSSRLSEQFF
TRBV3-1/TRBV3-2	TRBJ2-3	CASSQTMEDTQYF
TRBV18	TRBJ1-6	CASSPPLRGRNSPLHF
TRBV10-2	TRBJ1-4	CASSERGQNEKLFF
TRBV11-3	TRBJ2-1	CASSKGQGALNEQFF
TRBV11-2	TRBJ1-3	CASSLRGGTHSGNTIYF
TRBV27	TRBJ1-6	CASSPGWNSPLHF
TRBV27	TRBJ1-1	CASSSKAQRAFF
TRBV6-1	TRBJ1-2	CASSEVMGGYTF